Listed below are T cell receptor beta chains from one sample, sequenced in a study of T-cell reconstitution after alpha-beta-depleted transplantation in children. TCRdb called the PCR reads again in MiXCR, with one record for every CDR3 protein. The data hold about 980,000 distinct CDR3 sequences, with roughly 29% observed a single time. The sample consisted of PBMCs, mostly from graft donor cells, taken 360 days after TCRalphabeta/CD19-depleted stem cell transplant. These receptors all stem from a boy under three years old who had a stem cell transplant for SCID, so the T cells may come from the graft donor. Both conserved end residues are part of each CDR3. D genes are given only for firm matches. Clone size is shown for a subset of rows, as once, few, many or a class of expanded clone.

CDR3: CASSYRGQVRSNQPQHF; DNA: TGTGCCAGCAGTTACCGAGGACAGGTTCGGAGCAATCAGCCCCAGCATTTT; size: few; D: TRBD1; V: TRBV6-2/TRBV6-3; J: TRBJ1-5; length: 17
CDR3: CSARDGGRNTEAFF; DNA: TGCAGTGCTAGAGATGGGGGGCGGAACACTGAAGCTTTCTTT; size: few; D: .; V: TRBV20-1; J: TRBJ1-1; length: 14
CDR3: CATSRAGTENQPQHF; DNA: TGTGCCACCAGCAGAGCCGGGACCGAGAATCAGCCCCAGCATTTT; size: .; D: .; V: TRBV15; J: TRBJ1-5; length: 15
CDR3: CATSRYGTGGTDTQYF; DNA: TGTGCCACCAGCAGATACGGGACAGGGGGCACAGATACGCAGTATTTT; size: few; D: TRBD1; V: TRBV15; J: TRBJ2-3; length: 16
CDR3: CAISDITVDTQYF; DNA: TGTGCCATCAGTGACATAACAGTCGATACGCAGTATTTT; size: .; D: .; V: TRBV10-3; J: TRBJ2-3; length: 13
CDR3: CAISEPDGPYEQYF; DNA: TGTGCCATCAGTGAACCGGACGGCCCCTACGAGCAGTACTTC; size: few; D: .; V: TRBV10-3; J: TRBJ2-7; length: 14
CDR3: CSARDGRQGRDTQYF; DNA: TGCAGTGCTAGAGATGGGAGGCAGGGTCGAGATACGCAGTATTTT; size: few; D: .; V: TRBV20-1; J: TRBJ2-3; length: 15
CDR3: CATSDFRDREVNEQFF; DNA: TGTGCCACCAGTGACTTCCGGGACAGGGAGGTCAATGAGCAGTTCTTC; size: .; D: TRBD1; V: TRBV24-1; J: TRBJ2-1; length: 16
CDR3: CASSPLGRERGNEQFF; DNA: TGTGCCAGCAGCCCACTGGGCAGGGAGCGAGGAAATGAGCAGTTCTTC; size: few; D: .; V: TRBV7-3; J: TRBJ2-1; length: 16
CDR3: CASSFSKGQSSYNEQFF; DNA: TGTGCCAGCAGTTTCTCGAAGGGACAAAGCTCCTACAATGAGCAGTTCTTC; size: .; D: .; V: TRBV28; J: TRBJ2-1; length: 17
CDR3: CASSLVDSAYEQYF; DNA: TGTGCCAGCAGCTTAGTCGACAGTGCCTACGAGCAGTACTTC; size: .; D: .; V: TRBV7-9; J: TRBJ2-7; length: 14
CDR3: CASSLGGRAPSFYNEQFF; DNA: TGTGCCAGCAGTTTGGGGGGACGGGCCCCAAGCTTTTACAATGAGCAGTTCTTC; size: .; D: .; V: TRBV12-3/TRBV12-4; J: TRBJ2-1; length: 18
CDR3: CASTKGGYEQYF; DNA: TGTGCCAGCACTAAGGGAGGCTACGAGCAGTACTTC; size: few; D: .; V: TRBV12-3/TRBV12-4; J: TRBJ2-7; length: 12
CDR3: CASSQETYTDTQYF; DNA: TGTGCCAGCAGCCAAGAAACCTACACAGATACGCAGTATTTT; size: .; D: .; V: TRBV3-1; J: TRBJ2-3; length: 14
CDR3: CASSPGGRDGYF; DNA: TGTGCCAGCAGCCCGGGGGGAAGGGATGGTTACTTC; size: many; D: TRBD2; V: TRBV28; J: TRBJ2-7; length: 12
CDR3: CASSSGTGGTEAFF; DNA: TGTGCCAGCAGTTCCGGGACAGGGGGCACTGAAGCTTTCTTT; size: many; D: TRBD1; V: TRBV12-3/TRBV12-4; J: TRBJ1-1; length: 14
CDR3: CASQAGTSGGINEQFF; DNA: TGTGCCAGCCAAGCCGGGACTAGCGGGGGAATCAATGAGCAGTTCTTC; size: .; D: TRBD2; V: TRBV27; J: TRBJ2-1; length: 16
CDR3: CASEGSKETQYF; DNA: TGTGCCAGCGAGGGGTCAAAAGAGACCCAGTACTTC; size: .; D: .; V: TRBV28; J: TRBJ2-5; length: 12
CDR3: CSAIDSFNSPLHF; DNA: TGCAGTGCTATCGACTCCTTTAATTCACCCCTCCACTTT; size: few; D: .; V: TRBV20-1; J: TRBJ1-6; length: 13
CDR3: CSASGTNREAMTDTQYF; DNA: TGCAGTGCTAGTGGAACCAACAGGGAGGCCATGACAGATACGCAGTATTTT; size: few; D: .; V: TRBV20-1; J: TRBJ2-3; length: 17
CDR3: CASSAGTSGETQYF; DNA: TGTGCCAGCAGCGCAGGGACTAGCGGGGAGACCCAGTACTTC; size: .; D: TRBD2; V: TRBV7-3; J: TRBJ2-5; length: 14